This entry features one T cell receptor beta chain sequence. Its target is unknown. Every donor, a Caucasian adult, lived in Nashville, Tennessee. Some clones are missing from TCRdb's copy, which holds only in-frame ones; the method was immunoSEQ multiplex PCR. The sample shows over 700,000 clones, roughly 72% of them seen only once. The CDR3 is made up of 14 amino acids. The germline gives CDR1 SGHRS, CDR2 YFSETQ. V lost 4 bases to trimming and J lost 3 bases; unmatched junction nucleotides: 6. This specimen comes from a study of shared clonotypes between healthy human individuals. Study-wide background: Participating donors consisted of a couple of women and a few men aged 18 to 49. Study-level findings and limits: The sole specimen, blood, was sampled, and tissue repertoires likely differ. A few donors had about 5.1% of their naive CD4 clonotypes in common.

Sequencing used memory CD4+ T cells sorted from blood. Described subset: CD45RA-negative fraction. This rearrangement joins TRBV5-1 to TRBJ2-7; 8 bases are shared with TRBD1. The TCR was taken from a woman between 25 and 40 years old in good health. The CDR3 nucleotides read TGCGCCAGCAGCACCTTCGGACAGGGCTACGAGCAGTACTTC. Translated: CASSTFGQGYEQYF.